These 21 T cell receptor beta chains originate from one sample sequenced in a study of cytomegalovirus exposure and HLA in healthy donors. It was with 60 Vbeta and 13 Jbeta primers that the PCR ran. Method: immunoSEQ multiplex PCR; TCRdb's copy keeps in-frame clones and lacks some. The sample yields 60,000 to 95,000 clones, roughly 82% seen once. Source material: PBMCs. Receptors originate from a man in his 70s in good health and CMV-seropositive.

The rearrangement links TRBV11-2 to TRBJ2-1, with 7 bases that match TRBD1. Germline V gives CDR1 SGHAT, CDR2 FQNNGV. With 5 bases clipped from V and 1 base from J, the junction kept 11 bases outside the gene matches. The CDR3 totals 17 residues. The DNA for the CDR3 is TGTGCCAGCAGCCCCAGGGGAACAGGGGCTTCCTACAATGAGCAGTTCTTC. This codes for CASSPRGTGASYNEQFF.

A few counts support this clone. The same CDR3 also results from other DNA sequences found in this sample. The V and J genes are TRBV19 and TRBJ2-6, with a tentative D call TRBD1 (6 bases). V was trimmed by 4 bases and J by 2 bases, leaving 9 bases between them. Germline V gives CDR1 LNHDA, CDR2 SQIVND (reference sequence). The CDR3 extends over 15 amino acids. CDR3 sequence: CASSTPGAGANVLTF. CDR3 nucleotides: TGTGCCAGTAGTACCCCAGGGGCTGGGGCCAACGTCCTGACTTTC.

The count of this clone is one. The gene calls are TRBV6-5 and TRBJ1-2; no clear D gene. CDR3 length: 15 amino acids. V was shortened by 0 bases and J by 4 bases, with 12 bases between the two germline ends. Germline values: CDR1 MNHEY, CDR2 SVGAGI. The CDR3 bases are TGTGCCAGCAGTTACTCGGAGAGAAGTGTCTATGGCTACACCTTC. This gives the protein CASSYSERSVYGYTF.

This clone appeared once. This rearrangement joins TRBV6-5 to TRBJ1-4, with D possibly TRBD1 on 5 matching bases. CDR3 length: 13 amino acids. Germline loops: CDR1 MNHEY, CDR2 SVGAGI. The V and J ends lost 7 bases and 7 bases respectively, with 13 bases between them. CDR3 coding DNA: TGTGCCAGCACCTCGCGGGGGGGTGAAAAACTGTTTTTT. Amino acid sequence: CASTSRGGEKLFF.

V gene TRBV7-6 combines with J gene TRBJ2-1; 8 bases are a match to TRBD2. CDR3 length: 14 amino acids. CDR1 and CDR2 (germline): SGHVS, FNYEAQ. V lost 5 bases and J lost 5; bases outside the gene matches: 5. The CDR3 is CASSQGTRDNEQFF. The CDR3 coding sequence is TGTGCCAGCAGCCAAGGGACTAGAGACAATGAGCAGTTCTTC.

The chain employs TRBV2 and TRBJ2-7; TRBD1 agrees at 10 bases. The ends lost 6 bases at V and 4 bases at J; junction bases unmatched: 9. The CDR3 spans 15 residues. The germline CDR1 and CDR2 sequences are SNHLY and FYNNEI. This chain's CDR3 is CASSLGDRGGYEQYF. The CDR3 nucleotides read TGTGCCAGCAGCCTCGGGGACAGGGGTGGTTACGAGCAGTACTTC.

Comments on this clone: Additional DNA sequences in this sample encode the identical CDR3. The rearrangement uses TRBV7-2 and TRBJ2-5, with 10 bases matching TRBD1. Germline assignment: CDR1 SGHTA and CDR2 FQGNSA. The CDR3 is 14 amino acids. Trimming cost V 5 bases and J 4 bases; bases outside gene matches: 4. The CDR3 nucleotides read TGTGCCAGCAGCCCCGACAGGGGGCGAGAGACCCAGTACTTC. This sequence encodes CASSPDRGRETQYF.

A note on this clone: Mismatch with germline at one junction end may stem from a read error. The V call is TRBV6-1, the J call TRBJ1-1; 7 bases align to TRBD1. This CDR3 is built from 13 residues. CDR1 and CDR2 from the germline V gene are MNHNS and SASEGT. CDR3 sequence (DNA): TGTGCCTGCAGGGGGTGGGGGGGCACTGAAGCTTTCTTT. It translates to CACRGWGGTEAFF.

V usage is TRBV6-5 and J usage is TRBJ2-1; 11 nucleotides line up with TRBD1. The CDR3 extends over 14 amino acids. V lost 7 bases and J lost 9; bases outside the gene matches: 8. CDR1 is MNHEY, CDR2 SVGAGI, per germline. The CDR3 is CASIRDRGGREQFF. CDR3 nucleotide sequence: TGTGCCAGCATCCGGGACAGGGGGGGACGTGAGCAGTTCTTC.

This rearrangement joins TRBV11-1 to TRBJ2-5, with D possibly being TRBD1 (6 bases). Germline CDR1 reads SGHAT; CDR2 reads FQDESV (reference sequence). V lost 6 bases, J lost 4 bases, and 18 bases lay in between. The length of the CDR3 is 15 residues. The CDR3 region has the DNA TGTGCCAGCAGTTCCCAACAGGGCCTGTCAGAGACCCAGTACTTC. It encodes CASSSQQGLSETQYF.

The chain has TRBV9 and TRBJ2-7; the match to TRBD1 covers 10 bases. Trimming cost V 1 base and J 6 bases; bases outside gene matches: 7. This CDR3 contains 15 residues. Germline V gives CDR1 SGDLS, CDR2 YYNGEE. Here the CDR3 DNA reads TGTGCCAGCAGCGTAATGGGGACAGGGGTAGGCGAGCAGTACTTC. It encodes CASSVMGTGVGEQYF.

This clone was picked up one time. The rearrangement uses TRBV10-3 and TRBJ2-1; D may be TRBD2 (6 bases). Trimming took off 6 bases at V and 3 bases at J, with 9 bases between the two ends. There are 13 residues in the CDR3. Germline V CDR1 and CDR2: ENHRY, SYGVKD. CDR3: CAISGTVYNEQFF. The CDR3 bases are TGTGCCATCAGCGGGACTGTCTACAATGAGCAGTTCTTC.

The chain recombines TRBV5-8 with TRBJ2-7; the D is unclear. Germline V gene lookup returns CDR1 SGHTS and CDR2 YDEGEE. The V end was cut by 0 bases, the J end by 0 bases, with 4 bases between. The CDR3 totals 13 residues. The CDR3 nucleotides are TGTGCCAGCAGCTTGGACTTCTCCTACGAGCAGTACTTC. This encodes CASSLDFSYEQYF.

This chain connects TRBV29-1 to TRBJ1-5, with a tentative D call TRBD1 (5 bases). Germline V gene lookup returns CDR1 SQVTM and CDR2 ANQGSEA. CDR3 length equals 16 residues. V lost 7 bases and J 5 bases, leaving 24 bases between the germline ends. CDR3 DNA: TGCAGCGCCAACCTTGGGGGGTCGGGCCTGGATCAGCCCCAGCATTTT. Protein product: CSANLGGSGLDQPQHF.

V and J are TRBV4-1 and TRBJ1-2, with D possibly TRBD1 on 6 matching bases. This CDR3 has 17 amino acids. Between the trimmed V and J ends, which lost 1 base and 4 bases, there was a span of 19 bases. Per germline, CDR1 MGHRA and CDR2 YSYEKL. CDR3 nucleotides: TGCGCCAGCAGCCAAGCCCTGGGAGGGGGTGCCCTCTATGGCTACACCTTC. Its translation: CASSQALGGGALYGYTF.

In DNA, the CDR3 is TGTGCCAGCAGCCGATGGACAGGGGACGCAACTAATGAAAAACTGTTTTTT. Its protein is CASSRWTGDATNEKLFF. The genes are TRBV7-9 and TRBJ1-4; 9 positions agree with TRBD1. The CDR3 is 17 amino acids. V shed 5 bases and J 0 bases; nucleotides not matched to a gene: 7. Germline CDR1 and CDR2: SEHNR and FQNEAQ (reference sequence).

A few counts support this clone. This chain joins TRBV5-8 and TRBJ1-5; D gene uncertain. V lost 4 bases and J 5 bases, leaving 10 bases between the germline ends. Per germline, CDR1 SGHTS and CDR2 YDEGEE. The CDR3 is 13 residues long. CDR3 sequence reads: CASSLRVDQPQHF. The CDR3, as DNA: TGTGCCAGCAGCCTCCGGGTCGATCAGCCCCAGCATTTT.

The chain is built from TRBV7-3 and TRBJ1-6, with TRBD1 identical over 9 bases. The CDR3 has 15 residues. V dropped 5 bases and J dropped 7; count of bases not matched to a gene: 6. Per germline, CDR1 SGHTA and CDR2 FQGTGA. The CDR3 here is CASSPGTGLNSPLHF. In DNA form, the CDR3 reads TGTGCCAGCAGCCCCGGGACAGGGCTAAATTCACCCCTCCACTTT. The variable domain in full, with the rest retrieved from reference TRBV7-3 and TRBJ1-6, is GAGVSQTPSNKVTEKGKYVELRCDPISGHTALYWYRQSLGQGPEFLIYFQGTGAADDSGLPNDRFFAVRPEGSVSTLKIQRTERGDSAVYLCASSPGTGLNSPLHFGNGTRLTVT.

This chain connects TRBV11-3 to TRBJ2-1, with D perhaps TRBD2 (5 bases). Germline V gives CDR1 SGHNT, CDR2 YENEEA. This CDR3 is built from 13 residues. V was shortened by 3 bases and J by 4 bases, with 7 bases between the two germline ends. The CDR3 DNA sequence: TGTGCCAGCAGCTTCGGGATATACAATGAGCAGTTCTTC. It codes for CASSFGIYNEQFF.

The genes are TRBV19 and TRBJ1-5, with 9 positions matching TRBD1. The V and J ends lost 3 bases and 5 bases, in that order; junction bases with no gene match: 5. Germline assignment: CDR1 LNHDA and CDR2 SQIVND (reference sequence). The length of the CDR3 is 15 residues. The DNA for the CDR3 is TGTGCCAGTAGTATCACAGGGGGCTTCTATCAGCCCCAGCATTTT. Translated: CASSITGGFYQPQHF.

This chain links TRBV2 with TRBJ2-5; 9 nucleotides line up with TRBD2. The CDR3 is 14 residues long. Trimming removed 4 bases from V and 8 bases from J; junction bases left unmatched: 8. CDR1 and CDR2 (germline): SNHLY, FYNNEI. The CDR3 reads CASSGGVSGGTQYF. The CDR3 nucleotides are TGTGCCAGCAGTGGGGGAGTTAGCGGGGGAACCCAGTACTTC.